These 26 T cell receptor beta chains originate from one sample sequenced in a study of blood T cell repertoires in COVID-19 (dated by TCRdb to the early 2020s). Libraries came from the immunoSEQ multiplex PCR assay. TCRdb limited this immuneACCESS table to in-frame rearrangements with V and J called. A share of clones is missing; checked studies link under half to unresolved V genes, and the rest is unexplained. In this sample the table shows a few hundred thousand clones, 85% of which occur a single time. The ten largest account for roughly 3.6% of the sample. Sequenced sample: peripheral blood. These receptor sequences come from a woman aged 18-35 years with acute or convalescent COVID-19.

This sequence joins TRBV5-1 and TRBJ1-4; D call uncertain. The CDR3 extends over 16 amino acids. The germline V and J ends were trimmed by 7 bases and 8 bases, with 24 bases remaining between them. Germline V lookup: CDR1 SGHRS, CDR2 YFSETQ. The CDR3 sequence is CASRLVARETREKLFF. As DNA, the CDR3 is TGCGCCAGCCGATTAGTGGCACGGGAAACACGGGAAAAACTGTTTTTT. The full variable domain, with the rest looked up from reference TRBV5-1 and TRBJ1-4, is KAGVTQTPRYLIKTRGQQVTLSCSPISGHRSVSWYQQTPGQGLQFLFEYFSETQRNKGNFPGRFSGRQFSNSRSEMNVSTLELGDSALYLCASRLVARETREKLFFGSGTQLSVL.

This rearrangement joins TRBV11-3 to TRBJ2-5, with 8 nucleotides matching TRBD1. The CDR3 loop spans 15 amino acids. The germline V gene encodes CDR1 SGHNT and CDR2 YENEEA. J was trimmed by 5 bases and V by 1 base; bases with no gene match: 6. The chain's CDR3 is CASSLAGQGWETQYF. As DNA, the CDR3 is TGTGCCAGCAGCTTAGCCGGACAGGGATGGGAGACCCAGTACTTC.

This chain links TRBV28 with TRBJ2-5, with D unresolved. Germline V gene sequence: CDR1 MDHEN, CDR2 SYDVKM. V lost 6 bases and J lost 5, with 4 bases in between. CDR3 length: 10 residues. The CDR3 region is CASSGETQYF. The CDR3 DNA reads TGTGCCAGCAGCGGGGAGACCCAGTACTTC.

The CDR3 DNA sequence: TGTGCCAGCGCCCAAGGAGGGTCTTACAATGAGCAGTTCTTC. Translated: CASAQGGSYNEQFF. This chain links TRBV19 with TRBJ2-1, with a possible D match to TRBD2 (6 bases). The V end was cut by 9 bases, the J end by 4 bases, with 16 bases between. This CDR3 comprises 14 residues. Germline V gene lookup returns CDR1 LNHDA and CDR2 SQIVND (reference sequence).

V gene TRBV5-4 combines with J gene TRBJ1-2; D ambiguous. V was trimmed by 5 bases and J by 1 base, leaving 12 bases between them. CDR1 is SGHNT and CDR2 is YYREEE in the germline V gene (reference sequence). This CDR3 has 14 residues. CDR3 residues: CASSYTTSNYGYTF. The CDR3 DNA reads TGTGCCAGCAGTTATACGACAAGTAACTATGGCTACACCTTC.

The chain links TRBV3-1 (or the pseudogene TRBV3-2) to TRBJ1-1; D is possibly TRBD1 (5 bases). The CDR3 covers 14 residues. The germline V and J ends were trimmed by 0 bases and 5 bases, with 10 bases remaining between them. Germline CDR1 reads LGHDT; CDR2 reads YNNKEL (reference sequence). The CDR3 nucleotides read TGTGCCAGCAGCCAAGAGTCAGGGAGGACTGAAGCTTTCTTT. This gives the protein CASSQESGRTEAFF.

The chain links TRBV28 to TRBJ1-4; the D is unclear. Germline CDR1 MDHEN, CDR2 SYDVKM. Trimming shortened V by 10 bases and J by 7 bases, and 31 bases separated the two germline ends. This CDR3 is built from 18 residues. The CDR3 spells CATTFRGTSTLSGEKLFF. CDR3 bases: TGTGCCACCACTTTCCGGGGAACTTCTACCCTAAGTGGTGAAAAACTGTTTTTT.

The J gene is TRBJ2-1, the V gene TRBV11-2, with 9 bases fitting TRBD1. The V and J ends lost 5 bases and 2 bases, in that order; junction bases with no gene match: 4. Per germline, CDR1 SGHAT and CDR2 FQNNGV. This CDR3 has 15 residues. The CDR3 reads CASSVDRGTYNEQFF. Here the CDR3 DNA reads TGTGCCAGCAGCGTGGACAGGGGCACCTACAATGAGCAGTTCTTC.

The CDR3, as DNA: TGCGCCAGCAGGAAATCGACGGACTATCAGCCCCAGCATTTT. This encodes CASRKSTDYQPQHF. The rearrangement joins TRBV5-1 to TRBJ1-5, with unresolved D. The CDR3 length is 14 residues. CDR1 and CDR2 (germline): SGHRS, YFSETQ. The germline V and J ends were trimmed by 5 bases and 5 bases, with 14 bases remaining between them.

The V and J genes are TRBV19 and TRBJ1-6, with D possibly TRBD1 on 6 matching bases. Germline loops: CDR1 LNHDA, CDR2 SQIVND (reference sequence). Trimming took 3 bases from V and 7 from J, leaving 10 bases between them. CDR3 length equals 14 residues. CDR3 sequence: CASSMQGTNSPLHF. The CDR3 coding sequence is TGTGCCAGTAGTATGCAGGGGACCAATTCACCCCTCCACTTT.

The chain recombines TRBV10-3 with TRBJ1-1, with 7 bases identical to TRBD1. This CDR3 spans 14 amino acids. Germline CDR1 and CDR2: ENHRY and SYGVKD. V was pared by 7 bases and J by 7 bases, with 12 bases of the junction left unmatched. CDR3 sequence reads: CAITSAGGIGEAFF. The CDR3 DNA reads as TGTGCCATCACATCGGCAGGGGGTATCGGTGAAGCTTTCTTT.

The chain carries TRBV5-4 and TRBJ1-2; 7 nucleotides agree with TRBD1. The length of the CDR3 is 15 residues. Germline CDR1 SGHNT, CDR2 YYREEE (reference sequence). Unmatched junction bases numbered 8, after V lost 1 base and J lost 5 bases. The CDR3: CASSLLGQAAYGYTF. The CDR3 DNA reads as TGTGCCAGCAGCTTGCTCGGACAGGCGGCGTATGGCTACACCTTC.

The chain uses TRBV18 and TRBJ2-5; possible D gene TRBD2, 5 bases. Per germline, CDR1 KGHSH and CDR2 LQKENI. Trimming removed 3 bases from V and 9 bases from J, with 14 bases in between. The CDR3 consists of 13 residues. CDR3 in DNA: TGTGCCAGCTCACCCGTGGAAGAGGAGGCCCAGTACTTC. This codes for CASSPVEEEAQYF.

This clone came up a few times. The gene calls are TRBV12-3 or TRBV12-4 and TRBJ1-2; the D gene is possibly TRBD1 (5 bases). Trimming pared 5 bases from V and 4 bases from J, leaving 8 bases between. The CDR3 sequence is 12 residues long. CDR3 region: CASSQGGYGYTF. For the CDR3, the DNA is TGTGCCAGCAGTCAGGGAGGCTATGGCTACACCTTC.

The V and J genes are TRBV4-2 and TRBJ1-3; TRBD1 agrees at 8 bases. The J segment lost 6 bases and the V segment lost 3 bases, leaving 13 bases of the junction unmatched. Per germline, CDR1 LGHNA and CDR2 YNFKEQ. This CDR3 contains 17 residues. This chain's CDR3 is CASSQGAGGAKANTIYF. In nucleotides, the CDR3 is TGTGCCAGCAGCCAGGGTGCAGGGGGCGCGAAGGCAAACACCATATATTTT.

V gene TRBV29-1 combines with J gene TRBJ2-3; 12 bases are shared with TRBD2. V dropped 8 bases and J dropped 2; count of bases not matched to a gene: 11. Germline CDR1 and CDR2: SQVTM and ANQGSEA. This CDR3 is 16 amino acids long. This CDR3 is CSPGLAGPFFTDTQYF. In DNA form, the CDR3 reads TGCAGCCCCGGACTAGCGGGACCTTTCTTCACAGATACGCAGTATTTT.

This chain joins TRBV5-1 and TRBJ1-2, with D unresolved. This CDR3 has 14 residues. V gave up 2 bases and J gave up 4 bases, with 12 bases separating them. The germline V gene has CDR1 SGHRS and CDR2 YFSETQ. The DNA of the CDR3 is TGCGCCAGCAGCTTTTCCGGTCCCCTCTATGGCTACACCTTC. Its protein is CASSFSGPLYGYTF.

J is TRBJ1-1 and V is TRBV30, with TRBD1 as a possible D gene (5 bases). The CDR3 loop spans 14 amino acids. V gave up 0 bases and J gave up 6 bases, with 14 bases separating them. Germline CDR1 is GTSNPN and CDR2 is SVGIG (reference sequence). CDR3 in DNA: TGTGCCTGGAGTGTATTAGCAGGGATGCCTGAAGCTTTCTTT. Translation gives CAWSVLAGMPEAFF.

This clone was seen a few times. This chain joins TRBV9 and TRBJ1-5; 10 nucleotides line up with TRBD1. Germline loops: CDR1 SGDLS, CDR2 YYNGEE. The V and J ends lost 4 bases and 4 bases, in that order; junction bases with no gene match: 14. The CDR3 contains 18 residues. Written as DNA, the CDR3 is TGTGCCAGCAGCCTCCATCCCGGGACAGGGGACCAGAATCAGCCCCAGCATTTT. Its translation: CASSLHPGTGDQNQPQHF.

The J gene is TRBJ2-7, the V gene TRBV29-1; 7 bases fit TRBD2. Germline CDR1 reads SQVTM; CDR2 reads ANQGSEA. The V and J ends lost 3 bases and 3 bases, in that order; junction bases with no gene match: 8. The CDR3 is 14 amino acids. The CDR3 nucleotides are TGCAGCGTTGAGGGCGGGAGACGTGGCTACGAGCAGTACTTC. It specifies CSVEGGRRGYEQYF.

The chain has TRBV6-6 and TRBJ1-1, with D possibly being TRBD1 (6 bases). Germline CDR1 reads MNHNY; CDR2 reads SVGAGI (reference sequence). Trimming cost V 7 bases and J 3 bases, with 12 bases left between them. The CDR3 is 13 residues long. CDR3 region: CASKLQGDTEAFF. DNA of the CDR3: TGTGCCAGCAAATTACAGGGTGACACTGAAGCTTTCTTT.

The CDR3 DNA sequence: TGTGCCAGCAGTTCGGGACAGGGGGACGCCTACGAGCAGTACTTC. This gives the protein CASSSGQGDAYEQYF. The rearrangement uses TRBV27 and TRBJ2-7; 11 bases align to TRBD1. The CDR3 covers 15 residues. The junction had 4 bases not matched to a gene; V was cut back by 4 bases and J by 2 bases. Germline CDR1 is MNHEY and CDR2 is SMNVEV (reference sequence).

This clone was seen only a few times. The chain joins TRBV30 to TRBJ1-4; no definite D call. Germline loops: CDR1 GTSNPN, CDR2 SVGIG (reference sequence). The CDR3 consists of 12 residues. The CDR3 loop is CALAENNEKLFF. CDR3 DNA sequence: TGTGCTTTGGCAGAAAATAATGAAAAACTGTTTTTT.

The V gene is TRBV9, the J gene TRBJ2-7, with a tentative D call TRBD2 (5 bases). CDR1 and CDR2 from the germline V gene are SGDLS and YYNGEE. The CDR3 consists of 17 residues. Between the trimmed V and J ends, which lost 1 base and 6 bases, there was a span of 23 bases. The CDR3: CASSVQYSRDPPFEQYF. CDR3 coding DNA: TGTGCCAGCAGCGTACAGTATAGTCGGGATCCCCCTTTCGAGCAGTACTTC.

The gene calls are TRBV28 and TRBJ1-3; tentatively, D is TRBD1 (6 bases). Germline V gives CDR1 MDHEN, CDR2 SYDVKM. The CDR3 contains 15 residues. The V and J ends lost 10 bases and 1 base respectively, with 17 bases between them. DNA for the CDR3: TGTGCCATAGGGGCTAACAGGGAGTCTGGAAACACCATATATTTT. Amino acids: CAIGANRESGNTIYF. The full variable domain, completed using reference TRBV28 and TRBJ1-3, is DVKVTQSSRYLVKRTGEKVFLECVQDMDHENMFWYRQDPGLGLRLIYFSYDVKMKEKGDIPEGYSVSREKKERFSLILESASTNQTSMYLCAIGANRESGNTIYFGEGSWLTVV.

The rearrangement links TRBV7-9 to TRBJ1-5, with D tentatively TRBD1 (6 bases). Trimming took off 5 bases at V and 5 bases at J, with 10 bases between the two ends. Germline CDR1 is SEHNR and CDR2 is FQNEAQ (reference sequence). CDR3 size: 13 residues. Written as DNA, the CDR3 is TGTGCCAGCAGCCCGGACAGTTATCAGCCCCAGCATTTT. It is translated as CASSPDSYQPQHF.